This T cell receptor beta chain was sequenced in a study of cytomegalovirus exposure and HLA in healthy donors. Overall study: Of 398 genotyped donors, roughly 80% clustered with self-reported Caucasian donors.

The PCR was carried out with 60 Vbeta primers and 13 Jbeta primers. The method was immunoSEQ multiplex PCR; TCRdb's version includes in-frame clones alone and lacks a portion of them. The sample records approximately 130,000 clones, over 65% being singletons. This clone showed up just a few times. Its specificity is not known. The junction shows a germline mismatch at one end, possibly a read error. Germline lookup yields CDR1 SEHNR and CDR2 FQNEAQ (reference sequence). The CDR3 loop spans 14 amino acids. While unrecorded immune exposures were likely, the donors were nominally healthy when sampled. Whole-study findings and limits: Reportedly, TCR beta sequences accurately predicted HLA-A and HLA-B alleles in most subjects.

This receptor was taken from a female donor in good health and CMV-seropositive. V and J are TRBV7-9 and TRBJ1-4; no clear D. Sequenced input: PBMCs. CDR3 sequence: CSSSLRGDNEKLFF. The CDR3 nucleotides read TGTTCCAGCAGCTTACGGGGAGATAATGAAAAACTGTTTTTT.